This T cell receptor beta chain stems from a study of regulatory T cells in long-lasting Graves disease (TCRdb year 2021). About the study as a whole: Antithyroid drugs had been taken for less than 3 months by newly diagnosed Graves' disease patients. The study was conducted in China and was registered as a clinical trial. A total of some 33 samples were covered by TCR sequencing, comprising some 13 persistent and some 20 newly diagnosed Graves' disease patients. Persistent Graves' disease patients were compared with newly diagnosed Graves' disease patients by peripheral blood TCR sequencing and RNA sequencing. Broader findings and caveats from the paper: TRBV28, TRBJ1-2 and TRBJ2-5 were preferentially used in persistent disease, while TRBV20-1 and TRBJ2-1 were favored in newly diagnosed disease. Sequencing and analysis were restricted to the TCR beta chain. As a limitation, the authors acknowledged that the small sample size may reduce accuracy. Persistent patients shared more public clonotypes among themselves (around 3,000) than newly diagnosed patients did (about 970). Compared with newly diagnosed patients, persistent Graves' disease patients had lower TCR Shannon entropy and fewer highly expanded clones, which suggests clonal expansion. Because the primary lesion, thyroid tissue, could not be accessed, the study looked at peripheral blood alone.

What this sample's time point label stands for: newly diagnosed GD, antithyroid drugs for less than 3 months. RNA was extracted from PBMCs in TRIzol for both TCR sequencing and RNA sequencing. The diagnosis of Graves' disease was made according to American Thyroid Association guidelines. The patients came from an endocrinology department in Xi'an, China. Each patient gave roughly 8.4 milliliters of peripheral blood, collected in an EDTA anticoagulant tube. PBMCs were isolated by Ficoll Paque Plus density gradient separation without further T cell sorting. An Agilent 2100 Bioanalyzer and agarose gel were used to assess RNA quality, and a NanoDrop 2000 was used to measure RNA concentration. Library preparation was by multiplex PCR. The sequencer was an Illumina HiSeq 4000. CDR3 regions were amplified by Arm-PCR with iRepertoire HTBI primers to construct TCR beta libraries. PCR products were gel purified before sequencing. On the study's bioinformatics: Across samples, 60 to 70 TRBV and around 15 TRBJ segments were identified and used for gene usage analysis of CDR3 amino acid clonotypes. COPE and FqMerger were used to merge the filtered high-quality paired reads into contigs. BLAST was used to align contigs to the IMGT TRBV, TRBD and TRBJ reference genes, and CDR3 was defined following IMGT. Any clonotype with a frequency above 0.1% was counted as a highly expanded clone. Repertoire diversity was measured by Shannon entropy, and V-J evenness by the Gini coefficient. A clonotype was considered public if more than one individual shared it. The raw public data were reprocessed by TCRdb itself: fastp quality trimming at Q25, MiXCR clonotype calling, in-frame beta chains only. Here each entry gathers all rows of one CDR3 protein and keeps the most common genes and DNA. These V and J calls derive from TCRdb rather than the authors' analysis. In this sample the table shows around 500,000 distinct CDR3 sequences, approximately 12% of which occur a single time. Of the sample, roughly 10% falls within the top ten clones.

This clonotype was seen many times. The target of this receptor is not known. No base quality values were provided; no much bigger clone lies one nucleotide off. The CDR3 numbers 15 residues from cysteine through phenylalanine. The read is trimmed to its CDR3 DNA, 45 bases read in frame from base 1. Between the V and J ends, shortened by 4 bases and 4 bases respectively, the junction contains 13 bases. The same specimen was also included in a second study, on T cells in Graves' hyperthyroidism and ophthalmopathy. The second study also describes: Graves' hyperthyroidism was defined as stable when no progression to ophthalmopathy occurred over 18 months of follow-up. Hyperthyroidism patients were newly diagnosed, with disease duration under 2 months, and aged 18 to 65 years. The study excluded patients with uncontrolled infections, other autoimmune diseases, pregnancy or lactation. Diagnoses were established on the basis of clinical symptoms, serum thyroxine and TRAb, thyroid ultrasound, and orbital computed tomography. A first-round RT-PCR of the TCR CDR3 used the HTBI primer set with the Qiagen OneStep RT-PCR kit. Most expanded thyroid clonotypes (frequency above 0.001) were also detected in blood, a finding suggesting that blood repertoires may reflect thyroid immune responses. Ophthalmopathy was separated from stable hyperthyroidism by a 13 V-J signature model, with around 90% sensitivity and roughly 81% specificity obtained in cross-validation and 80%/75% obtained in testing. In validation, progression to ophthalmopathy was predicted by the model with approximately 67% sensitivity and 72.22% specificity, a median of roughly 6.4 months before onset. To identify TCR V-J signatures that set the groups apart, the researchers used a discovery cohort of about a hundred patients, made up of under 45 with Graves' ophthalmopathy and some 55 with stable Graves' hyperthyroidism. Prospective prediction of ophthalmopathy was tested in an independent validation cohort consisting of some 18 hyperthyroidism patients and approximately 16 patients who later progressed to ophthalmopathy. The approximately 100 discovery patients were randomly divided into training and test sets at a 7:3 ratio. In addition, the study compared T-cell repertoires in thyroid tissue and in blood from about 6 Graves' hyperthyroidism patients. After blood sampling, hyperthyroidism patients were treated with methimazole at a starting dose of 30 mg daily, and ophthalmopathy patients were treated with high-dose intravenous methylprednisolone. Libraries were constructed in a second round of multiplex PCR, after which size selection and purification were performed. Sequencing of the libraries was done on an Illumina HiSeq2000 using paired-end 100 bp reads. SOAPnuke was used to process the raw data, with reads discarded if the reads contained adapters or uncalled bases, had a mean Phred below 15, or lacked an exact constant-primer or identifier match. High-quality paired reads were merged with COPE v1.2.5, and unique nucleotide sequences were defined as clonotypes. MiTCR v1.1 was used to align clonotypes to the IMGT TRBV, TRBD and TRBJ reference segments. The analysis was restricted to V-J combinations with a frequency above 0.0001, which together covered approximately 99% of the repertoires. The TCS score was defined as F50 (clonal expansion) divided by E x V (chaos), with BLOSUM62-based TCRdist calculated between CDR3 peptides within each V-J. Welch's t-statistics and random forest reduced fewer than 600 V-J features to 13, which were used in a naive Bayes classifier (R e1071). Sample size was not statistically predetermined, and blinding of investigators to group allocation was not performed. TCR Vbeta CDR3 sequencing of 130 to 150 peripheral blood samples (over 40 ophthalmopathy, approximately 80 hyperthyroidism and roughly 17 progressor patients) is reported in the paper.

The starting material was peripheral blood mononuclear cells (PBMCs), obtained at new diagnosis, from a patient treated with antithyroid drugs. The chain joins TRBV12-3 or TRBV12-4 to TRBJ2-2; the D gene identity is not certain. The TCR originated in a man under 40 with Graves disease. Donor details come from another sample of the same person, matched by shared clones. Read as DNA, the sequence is TGTGCCAGCAGTTCTCTATACTTGAGCACCGGGGAGCTGTTTTTT. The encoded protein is CASSSLYLSTGELFF.